The sample holds a few counts of the clone carrying this TCR beta chain. Repertoires were generated with immunoSEQ multiplex PCR, while TCRdb's copy carries only in-frame clones and drops some. The sample carries 400,000 or so clones, approximately 91% recorded once. CDR1 is SEHNR and CDR2 is FQNEAQ in the germline V gene (reference sequence). Trimming left V 0 bases short and J 8 bases short, with 19 bases between. This CDR3 is built from 16 residues. The treatment was: approximately 18 received Ad26.COV2.S at low or high dose, single or two shots; about 5 received placebo; per-sample allocation not given. The samples were gathered on day 63 after the first injection of vaccine or placebo. The data were taken from a study of Ad26.COV2.S vaccination and SARS-CoV-2 variants.

The chain combines TRBV7-9 with TRBJ1-2; D call uncertain. Sequenced here: peripheral blood, sampled in a trial of Ad26.COV2.S vaccine versus placebo. The TCR comes from a person aged 18-65 years who received the Ad26.COV2.S COVID-19 vaccine or a placebo. Here the CDR3 DNA reads TGTGCCAGCAGCTTAGCCGAAGCGGGGATCCTGGGGGGCTACACCTTC. Its translation: CASSLAEAGILGGYTF.